Included here is one T cell receptor (beta chain) sequence, with context. V lost 4 bases to trimming and J lost 0 bases; unmatched junction nucleotides: 13. CDR3 length equals 17 residues. Germline V CDR1 and CDR2: SGHNT, YYREEE (reference sequence). These data originate in a study of blood T cell repertoires in COVID-19. The assay was immunoSEQ multiplex PCR, and TCRdb's table has in-frame clones only and misses some. This sample has under 300,000 clones, with approximately 88% found just once. This clonotype originated in a woman between 40 and 50 years old who had recovered from COVID-19. This sequence joins TRBV5-4 and TRBJ2-7; TRBD1 aligns across 7 bases. Specimen: peripheral blood. The CDR3 sequence: CASSRDSVTWGSYEQYF. The CDR3 DNA follows: TGTGCCAGCAGCCGGGACAGCGTGACGTGGGGCTCCTACGAGCAGTACTTC.